A single sample is the source of the 30 T cell receptor beta chains below, sequenced in a study of T cell repertoires in cytomegalovirus infection. MiXCR, applied by TCRdb to the reads, yields one record per CDR3 protein. This sample carries more than 150,000 distinct CDR3 sequences, under 30% of them seen once, and the ten largest clones take around 29%. Sequencing was carried out using PBMCs. These receptors were taken from a human donor in good health (CMV status not recorded). Some clones in this sample may be carry-over from other donors' samples.

In this sample, this clonotype turned up many times. The chain uses TRBV11-2 and TRBJ2-7, with a tentative D call TRBD2 (6 bases). Germline V gene data show CDR1 as SGHAT and CDR2 as FQNNGV. The CDR3 totals 15 residues. V was clipped by 2 bases and J by 7 bases, with 18 bases between them. CDR3 nucleotides: TGTGCCAGCAGCTTAAGGGGCGGCAGGGCGGGAGAGCAGTACTTC. This translates into CASSLRGGRAGEQYF.

The V and J genes are TRBV5-5 and TRBJ2-1, with D possibly called TRBD1 or TRBD2 (6 bases each). Germline CDR1 reads SGHKS; CDR2 reads YYEKEE (reference sequence). V gave up 0 bases and J gave up 5 bases, with 12 bases separating them. This CDR3 spans 15 amino acids. The CDR3 region has the DNA TGTGCCAGCAGCTTGGTTGGAGGGGGAGACAATGAGCAGTTCTTC. Its translation is CASSLVGGGDNEQFF.

The chain employs TRBV5-4 and TRBJ1-1, with 10 bases that match TRBD1. CDR3 length equals 14 residues. The germline gives CDR1 SGHNT, CDR2 YYREEE (reference sequence). After removal of 3 bases from V and 6 bases from J, the junction contained 5 bases not matched to a gene. This CDR3 reads CASSSGQGRPEAFF. DNA for the CDR3: TGTGCCAGCAGCTCGGGACAGGGGCGGCCTGAAGCTTTCTTT.

With respect to this clonotype: An end of the junction does not agree with germline; a read error may underlie this. This sequence joins TRBV7-2 and TRBJ2-1, with D perhaps matching TRBD2 (6 bases). Germline V gene sequence: CDR1 SGHTA, CDR2 FQGNSA. This CDR3 has 16 amino acids. The CDR3 loop is CASSLGASDYYNDQFF. In DNA, the CDR3 is TGTGCCAGCAGCTTAGGGGCTAGCGATTACTACAATGATCAGTTCTTC. Drawing the rest from reference TRBV7-2 and TRBJ2-1, the complete variable domain is GAGVSQSPSNKVTEKGKDVELRCDPISGHTALYWYRQSLGQGLEFLIYFQGNSAPDKSGLPSDRFSAERTGGSVSTLTIQRTQQEDSAVYLCASSLGASDYYNDQFFGPGTRLTVL.

On this clonotype: With a much larger clone just one base away, this may be a read error. The chain recombines TRBV12-3 or TRBV12-4 with TRBJ2-5; 10 bases fit TRBD2. The CDR3 is 16 residues long. V shed 10 bases and J 7 bases; nucleotides not matched to a gene: 18. In nucleotides, the CDR3 is TGTGCCACCAGCCCAACGAGCGGGGGGGCCCTCGTGACCCAGTACTTC. Translated, it gives CATSPTSGGALVTQYF.

This chain uses TRBV19 with TRBJ1-6; D uncertain. V was trimmed by 7 bases and J by 3 bases, leaving 13 bases between them. The CDR3 is 15 amino acids. The V gene's germline CDR1 is LNHDA and CDR2 SQIVND (reference sequence). CDR3 in DNA: TGTGCCAGTACCCCGTCGACGGGCTATAATTCACCCCTCCACTTT. It is translated as CASTPSTGYNSPLHF. The full variable domain, in which reference TRBV19 and TRBJ1-6 provide the parts outside the CDR3, is DGGITQSPKYLFRKEGQNVTLSCEQNLNHDAMYWYRQDPGQGLRLIYYSQIVNDFQKGDIAEGYSVSREKKESFPLTVTSAQKNPTAFYLCASTPSTGYNSPLHFGNGTRLTVT.

With regard to this clonotype: It may be a read error: a sequence one base away is much more abundant. V gene TRBV7-2 combines with J gene TRBJ2-1, with TRBD2 as a possible D gene (5 bases). V was pared by 10 bases and J by 0 bases, with 13 bases between. This CDR3 is built from 14 residues. CDR1 SGHTA and CDR2 FQGNSA come from the germline V gene. CDR3 in amino acids: CAIEGPSSYNEQFF. For the CDR3, the DNA is TGTGCCATCGAGGGTCCTAGCTCCTACAATGAGCAGTTCTTC.

The chain joins TRBV27 to TRBJ2-2; no firm D call. Germline CDR1 and CDR2: MNHEY and SMNVEV (reference sequence). The CDR3 is made up of 16 amino acids. Trimming removed 3 bases at V and 2 bases at J, with 13 bases between. This chain's CDR3 is CASSFVGPLNTGELFF. The CDR3 bases are TGTGCCAGCAGTTTTGTAGGGCCCCTAAACACCGGGGAGCTGTTTTTT.

This rearrangement joins TRBV2 to TRBJ2-1; D is undetermined. There are 14 residues in the CDR3. Between the trimmed V and J ends, which lost 4 bases and 0 bases, there was a span of 7 bases. Germline-derived CDR1 and CDR2 are SNHLY and FYNNEI. Written as DNA, the CDR3 is TGTGCCAGCAGTGCTCTTAGCTCCTACAATGAGCAGTTCTTC. Its protein is CASSALSSYNEQFF.

The V and J genes are TRBV4-1 and TRBJ1-2; possible D gene TRBD1, 6 bases. CDR3 length: 19 amino acids. Germline V gene data show CDR1 as MGHRA and CDR2 as YSYEKL. V was cut by 0 bases and J by 0 bases, with 20 bases left in between. CDR3 DNA sequence: TGCGCCAGCAGCCAAGAGAGGGGGGGAGGACAGACCGCTAACTATGGCTACACCTTC. It translates to CASSQERGGGQTANYGYTF.

V and J are TRBV29-1 and TRBJ2-4; no definite D call. Germline CDR1 SQVTM, CDR2 ANQGSEA. Between the trimmed V and J ends, which lost 0 bases and 7 bases, there was a span of 1 base. This CDR3 region has 10 residues. CDR3 protein: CSVEDNIQYF. CDR3 bases: TGCAGCGTTGAAGATAACATTCAGTACTTC.

J is TRBJ2-5 and V is TRBV3-1; tentatively, D is TRBD1 (6 bases). V lost 0 bases and J lost 2, with 19 bases in between. The germline V gene has CDR1 LGHDT and CDR2 YNNKEL (reference sequence). The CDR3 is 18 amino acids. The CDR3 sequence: CASSQDPRGWYQQETQYF. The CDR3 region has the DNA TGTGCCAGCAGCCAAGATCCAAGGGGGTGGTATCAGCAAGAGACCCAGTACTTC.

This clonotype has only a few counts. The chain joins TRBV6-2 or TRBV6-3 to TRBJ2-5, with D tentatively TRBD2 (6 bases). The CDR3 runs to 14 residues. In germline, CDR1 is MNHEY, CDR2 SVGEGT. V shed 8 bases and J shed 3 bases, with 16 bases lying between them. CDR3: CASRPERAEETQYF. The CDR3 DNA follows: TGTGCCAGCCGACCGGAGCGGGCTGAAGAGACCCAGTACTTC.

This rearrangement joins TRBV15 to TRBJ1-4, with D uncertain. Germline V lookup: CDR1 LNHNV, CDR2 YYDKDF (reference sequence). The CDR3 totals 16 residues. Trimming stripped 0 bases from V and 5 bases from J, with 13 bases between. CDR3: CATSRDPGLGNEKLFF. The CDR3 nucleotides are TGTGCCACCAGCAGAGATCCTGGGTTGGGGAATGAAAAACTGTTTTTT.

Written as DNA, the CDR3 is TGTGCCAGCAGTTTAGGGACTAGCGGGGGATACAATGAGCAGTTCTTC. Residues: CASSLGTSGGYNEQFF. The chain recombines TRBV12-3 or TRBV12-4 with TRBJ2-1; 13 nucleotides line up with TRBD2. With 1 base clipped from V and 4 bases from J, the junction kept 1 base outside the gene matches. CDR3 length: 16 residues.

The V call is TRBV3-1, the J call TRBJ2-7; the match to TRBD2 covers 11 bases. Germline V gene lookup returns CDR1 LGHDT and CDR2 YNNKEL (reference sequence). CDR3 length equals 16 residues. Trimming cost V 1 base and J 3 bases; bases outside gene matches: 5. In DNA form, the CDR3 reads TGTGCCAGCAGCCAAGGAGGACTAGCGGGCAACTACGAGCAGTACTTC. It translates to CASSQGGLAGNYEQYF.

The CDR3 region is CASSQLAGGPGTQYF. The CDR3 bases are TGCGCCAGCAGCCAACTAGCGGGGGGGCCAGGGACCCAGTACTTC. This chain links TRBV4-1 with TRBJ2-5; 12 bases are a match to TRBD2. The V segment lost 2 bases and the J segment 7 bases; nucleotides outside the gene matches: 5. The CDR3 contains 15 residues. Germline-derived CDR1 and CDR2 are MGHRA and YSYEKL.

The CDR3 DNA reads TGTGCCAGCAGCCTCCCAACGGGGGGCGGCGTGTACAATGAGCAGTTCTTC. Protein: CASSLPTGGGVYNEQFF. The chain combines TRBV11-2 with TRBJ2-1; maybe TRBD2 (7 bases). The CDR3 runs 17 residues. V was shortened by 5 bases and J by 4 bases, with 21 bases between the two germline ends. The germline V gene encodes CDR1 SGHAT and CDR2 FQNNGV.

The V gene is TRBV6-6, the J gene TRBJ1-3, with 8 bases that match TRBD1. Germline trimming cut 5 bases from V and 0 bases from J; bases unmatched to any gene: 6. The CDR3 is made up of 16 amino acids. Germline CDR1 is MNHNY and CDR2 is SVGAGI (reference sequence). The CDR3 region is CASSSPGTGSGNTIYF. CDR3 sequence (DNA): TGTGCCAGCAGTAGTCCCGGGACAGGCTCTGGAAACACCATATATTTT.

The chain joins TRBV7-6 to TRBJ1-2; no reliable D call. V was trimmed by 3 bases and J by 8 bases, leaving 13 bases between them. CDR1 and CDR2 from the germline V gene are SGHVS and FNYEAQ. The CDR3 length is 13 residues. CDR3 in amino acids: CASSLAEVSGYTF. CDR3 nucleotides: TGTGCCAGCAGCTTGGCAGAGGTCAGCGGCTACACCTTC.

The table lists this clonotype with a few counts. The chain combines TRBV10-3 with TRBJ2-1, with 7 bases identical to TRBD2. CDR1 is ENHRY, CDR2 SYGVKD, per germline. The V and J ends lost 7 bases and 7 bases, in that order; junction bases with no gene match: 7. CDR3 length equals 13 residues. CDR3 region: CAITPGRVNEQFF. DNA for the CDR3: TGTGCCATCACCCCAGGGAGGGTAAATGAGCAGTTCTTC.

The J gene is TRBJ1-3, the V gene TRBV29-1; 7 bases fit TRBD1. Germline V CDR1 and CDR2: SQVTM, ANQGSEA. The CDR3 has 14 residues. V lost 7 bases, J lost 4 bases, and 10 bases stayed unmatched. The DNA for the CDR3 is TGCAGCGCCTCATTGACAGGGCCAGGAAACACCATATATTTT. Its protein is CSASLTGPGNTIYF.

The V and J genes are TRBV5-1 and TRBJ2-1; 14 bases match TRBD2. CDR3 length: 19 amino acids. The germline V gene encodes CDR1 SGHRS and CDR2 YFSETQ. The junction had 5 bases not matched to a gene; V was cut back by 0 bases and J by 0 bases. The CDR3 protein is CASSLALTSGGASYNEQFF. The CDR3 DNA reads as TGCGCCAGCAGCTTGGCCTTGACTAGCGGGGGGGCCTCCTACAATGAGCAGTTCTTC.

This clonotype came up a few times. The chain carries TRBV29-1 and TRBJ2-2, with D perhaps TRBD2 (5 bases). V dropped 4 bases and J dropped 0 bases, with 15 bases sitting between them. CDR1 and CDR2 from the germline V gene are SQVTM and ANQGSEA. The CDR3 has 16 amino acids. The CDR3: CSVGERQHSNTGELFF. CDR3 sequence (DNA): TGCAGCGTTGGAGAGCGGCAGCACTCGAACACCGGGGAGCTGTTTTTT.

In its sample, this clonotype was seen a few times. The chain employs TRBV10-3 and TRBJ1-2; D ambiguous. Germline V gene lookup returns CDR1 ENHRY and CDR2 SYGVKD. The CDR3 sequence is 12 residues long. Trimming left V 6 bases short and J 5 bases short, with 10 bases between. DNA of the CDR3: TGTGCCATCAGCGGACCCGTATATGGCTACACCTTC. It is translated as CAISGPVYGYTF.

V gene TRBV11-2 combines with J gene TRBJ1-3, with D perhaps matching TRBD1 (5 bases). Germline V lookup: CDR1 SGHAT, CDR2 FQNNGV. The CDR3 has 14 amino acids. The V end was cut by 4 bases, the J end by 3 bases, with 10 bases between. CDR3 protein: CASSSQGYGNTIYF. As DNA, the CDR3 is TGTGCCAGCAGCTCCCAGGGATATGGAAACACCATATATTTT.

This clonotype has just a few counts. The chain links TRBV10-3 to TRBJ2-2, with 14 bases matching TRBD2. The CDR3 consists of 17 residues. V was pared by 10 bases and J by 2 bases, with 9 bases of the junction left unmatched. Germline V CDR1 and CDR2: ENHRY, SYGVKD. The CDR3 DNA reads TGTGCCACCGCCGGGACTAGCGGGGGCCTAAACACCGGGGAGCTGTTTTTT. It encodes CATAGTSGGLNTGELFF.

The chain recombines TRBV30 with TRBJ2-5; TRBD1 agrees at 7 bases. Trimming removed 5 bases from V and 5 bases from J; junction bases left unmatched: 5. CDR1 and CDR2 (germline): GTSNPN, SVGIG (reference sequence). The CDR3 contains 12 residues. CDR3 region: CAWGDSRETQYF. The CDR3 nucleotides are TGTGCCTGGGGGGACAGCAGGGAGACCCAGTACTTC.

The chain carries TRBV10-2 and TRBJ2-7; TRBD2 matches at 11 bases. With V trimmed by 6 bases and J by 2 bases, 9 bases remained unmatched. Germline lookup yields CDR1 WSHSY and CDR2 SAAADI. The CDR3 has 16 amino acids. In DNA, the CDR3 is TGCGCCAGCAGGGTGACTAGCGGGGTGACACCCTACGAGCAGTACTTC. The encoded protein is CASRVTSGVTPYEQYF.

This clonotype occurred many times. The V call is TRBV11-3, the J call TRBJ2-5; 8 nucleotides match TRBD1. The CDR3 length is 16 residues. The trim removed 1 base at V and 2 bases at J, leaving 6 bases unmatched. CDR1 is SGHNT and CDR2 is YENEEA in the germline V gene. The CDR3 nucleotides read TGTGCCAGCAGCTTAGTGGCAGGGGGCGAGCAAGAGACCCAGTACTTC. Translating gives CASSLVAGGEQETQYF.